This section outlines one TCR beta chain sequence together with its context. What it binds is not known. Recipients boosted at about 4 weeks or about 12 weeks are pooled. This sample was included in a study of T cell responses to AZD1222 COVID-19 vaccine. Points from the study as a whole: Baseline antibody screening turned up just a handful of seropositive AZD1222 recipients. Of spike-specific TCRs, nearly half reportedly target regions left unmutated in variants. Among the donors, most were white British and more were female, and clonal diversity was possibly underestimated.

Germline lookup yields CDR1 MDHEN and CDR2 SYDVKM. V gave up 3 bases and J gave up 2 bases, with 11 bases separating them. The CDR3 runs 16 residues. Sequencing used immunoSEQ multiplex PCR; TCRdb keeps in-frame clones, though not all of them. The table lists some 200,000 clones, more than 75% of them singletons. The V gene is TRBV28, the J gene TRBJ1-6; D remains unclear. The sample in question was peripheral blood, obtained 28 days after the second AZD1222 dose. The receptor was derived from an adult who received the AZD1222 COVID-19 vaccine. As DNA, the CDR3 is TGTGCCAGCAGTTTTCCCTCCCCGACCTATAATTCACCCCTCCACTTT. Protein: CASSFPSPTYNSPLHF.